The following is a T cell receptor (beta chain) sequence with its context. Its antigen specificity is not known. No clone much larger than this one lies a single base away; base qualities are absent. These data originate in a study of blood T cell repertoires in COVID-19 (dated by TCRdb to the early 2020s). With respect to the entire study: Samples covering the acute and convalescent phases of COVID-19 were provided by collaborators in the United States, Italy and Spain. The samples were drawn from the first 160 participants of the ongoing ImmuneRACE study and from over 950 subjects provided by 6 global collaborators. Nearly every sample came with metadata listing a de-identified subject ID, COVID-19 status, age in years and sex. Where available, HLA class I and class II types were taken from metadata supplied by the sample provider and were not determined by assay-based typing. The dataset comprised deeply sampled blood TCRbeta repertoires from subjects exposed to, actively infected with, or recovered from COVID-19. The material from the prospective study consisted of cDNA or gDNA derived from T cells, B-cell-depleted T cells, or PBMCs. The repertoires were released in a freely available public database intended as a resource for research on the immune response to SARS-CoV-2.

Findings and caveats that apply to the study as a whole: Clinical and demographic metadata were provided uncurated, with the amount varying by source and participant.

TCRbeta CDR3 regions were amplified from genomic DNA by means of the immunoSEQ Assay, a bias-controlled multiplex PCR. The study's own analysis went as follows. Within the assay, amplification of reference gene primers was used to estimate how many nucleated cells each sample contained. Sequence reads were collapsed and filtered to measure the absolute abundance of every unique TCRbeta CDR3 rearrangement. Productive Simpson clonality was computed per sample as the square root of Simpson's diversity index over productive rearrangements. TCRdb obtained this table from immuneACCESS and retained in-frame rearrangements with V and J assigned. These tables miss some clones; where compared with another copy, unresolved V genes account for less than half of the shortfall, and the remainder is unexplained. D and trimming were read from the DNA, whereas the V and J calls and clone size are those reported in that table. The sample table shows 35,000 to 45,000 clones, and roughly 80% are seen once. The ten largest clones add up to about 26% of the sample.

Counted from cysteine to phenylalanine, this CDR3 has 17 amino acids. The only DNA kept is the CDR3, 51 bases in frame from the first base. At the junction V is shortened by 4 bases and J by 0 bases, with 17 bases in between. From a lookup of the germline V gene, CDR1 and CDR2 are SGHAT and FQNNGV. Whole blood was collected in K2EDTA tubes by collaborating institutions according to the institutions' own protocols. Collaborator samples were shipped for TCRbeta analysis as frozen whole blood, isolated PBMCs, or DNA extracted from either sample type. The sequence joins TRBV11-2 to TRBJ2-3, and perhaps TRBD2 as D gene, on 7 matching bases. The clonotype was recovered from a woman in her 70s with acute or convalescent COVID-19. The sample consisted of peripheral blood. The DNA sequence is TGTGCCAGCAGCTCAAGGGGGGGGCTGGCTAGCACAGATACGCAGTATTTT. This is translated as CASSSRGGLASTDTQYF.